Shown below are 14 T cell receptor beta chains from a single sample sequenced in a study of T cells after yellow fever vaccination. TCRdb processed the 5' RACE reads anew with MiXCR; each CDR3 protein has one entry. The data hold some 120,000 distinct CDR3 sequences, with approximately 8.4% observed a single time. Sequenced material: CD8+ T cells sorted from PBMCs, taken on the day of the yellow fever booster vaccination. These receptors originate from a man between 18 and 35 years old who received the YFV17D yellow fever vaccine.

The J gene is TRBJ2-3, the V gene TRBV7-2; D gene uncertain. The germline V gene has CDR1 SGHTA and CDR2 FQGNSA. Trimming shortened V by 2 bases and J by 5 bases, and 5 bases separated the two germline ends. This CDR3 region has 12 residues. The CDR3 reads CASSLIGDTQYF. The CDR3 DNA is TGTGCCAGCAGCTTAATCGGAGATACGCAGTATTTT.

The rearrangement links TRBV5-1 to TRBJ1-4, with 7 bases lining up with TRBD1. The junction had 9 bases not matched to a gene; V was cut back by 9 bases and J by 10 bases. This CDR3 contains 12 residues. Germline V lookup: CDR1 SGHRS, CDR2 YFSETQ. In DNA form, the CDR3 reads TGCGCCAACCTTAGGTGGGACAGAAAACTGTTTTTT. It yields the protein CANLRWDRKLFF. Full variable domain (rest looked up from reference TRBV5-1 and TRBJ1-4): KAGVTQTPRYLIKTRGQQVTLSCSPISGHRSVSWYQQTPGQGLQFLFEYFSETQRNKGNFPGRFSGRQFSNSRSEMNVSTLELGDSALYLCANLRWDRKLFFGSGTQLSVL.

This clonotype was observed a few times. The V and J genes are TRBV27 and TRBJ2-3; tentatively, D is TRBD1 (6 bases). This CDR3 has 13 residues. Germline V gene sequence: CDR1 MNHEY, CDR2 SMNVEV (reference sequence). V lost 4 bases to trimming and J lost 6 bases, with 11 bases between them. The CDR3 DNA reads as TGTGCCAGCAGTTCAGGGGTGTGGGATACGCAGTATTTT. Its translation: CASSSGVWDTQYF.

This rearrangement joins TRBV7-2 to TRBJ2-5, with 9 bases aligning to TRBD2. Germline values: CDR1 SGHTA, CDR2 FQGNSA. This CDR3 has 15 residues. Germline trimming cut 1 base from V and 5 bases from J; bases unmatched to any gene: 5. The CDR3 nucleotides are TGTGCCAGCAGCTTAGGCGGGGGGGTAGGGGAGACCCAGTACTTC. It translates to CASSLGGGVGETQYF. The variable domain in full, with the rest retrieved from reference TRBV7-2 and TRBJ2-5, is GAGVSQSPSNKVTEKGKDVELRCDPISGHTALYWYRQSLGQGLEFLIYFQGNSAPDKSGLPSDRFSAERTGGSVSTLTIQRTQQEDSAVYLCASSLGGGVGETQYFGPGTRLLVL.

The chain joins TRBV7-8 to TRBJ2-2, with 12 nucleotides matching TRBD2. Trimming at V came to 5 bases and at J to 5 bases, leaving 3 bases not matched to a gene. The V gene's germline CDR1 is SGHVS and CDR2 FQNEAQ. CDR3 size: 15 residues. CDR3 in DNA: TGTGCCAGCAGCGCCACTAGCGGGGGGACCGGGGAGCTGTTTTTT. This sequence encodes CASSATSGGTGELFF.

This clonotype was seen ten or more times. This chain uses TRBV7-2 with TRBJ2-5, with D possibly matching TRBD2 (5 bases). Trimming took off 2 bases at V and 4 bases at J, with 14 bases between the two ends. CDR3 size: 15 residues. Germline lookup yields CDR1 SGHTA and CDR2 FQGNSA. CDR3 DNA: TGTGCCAGCAGCTTATACCCAAGTGGAGGAGAGACCCAGTACTTC. It specifies CASSLYPSGGETQYF.

The J gene is TRBJ1-5, the V gene TRBV6-2 or TRBV6-3; TRBD1 is a possible D gene (5 bases). CDR1 and CDR2 (germline): MNHEY, SVGEGT. The CDR3 contains 16 residues. V gave up 2 bases and J gave up 5 bases, with 16 bases separating them. The CDR3 DNA reads as TGTGCCAGCAGTTACGCCAGACCGGGGCCGTATCAGCCCCAGCATTTT. Translating gives CASSYARPGPYQPQHF.

In this sample, this clonotype turned up a few times. The chain couples TRBV4-1 to TRBJ2-1; 7 bases are a match to TRBD2. CDR3 length: 19 residues. Germline values: CDR1 MGHRA, CDR2 YSYEKL. Trimming took 0 bases from V and 9 from J; bases not matched to a gene: 20. The chain's CDR3 is CASSQDGGGVLGFWAEQFF. The CDR3 DNA reads as TGCGCCAGCAGCCAAGACGGTGGGGGGGTTTTGGGGTTCTGGGCTGAGCAGTTCTTC.

This clonotype was seen only a few times. The J gene is TRBJ2-2, the V gene TRBV6-6; 8 positions match TRBD1. Germline V lookup: CDR1 MNHNY, CDR2 SVGAGI (reference sequence). Trimming at V came to 5 bases and at J to 6 bases, leaving 5 bases not matched to a gene. The CDR3 totals 14 residues. The chain's CDR3 is CASSRTGRPGELFF. CDR3 sequence (DNA): TGTGCCAGCAGTCGGACAGGGCGGCCCGGGGAGCTGTTTTTT.

This clonotype showed up just a few times. This sequence joins TRBV29-1 and TRBJ2-1, with D perhaps matching TRBD2 (5 bases). V was clipped by 4 bases and J by 9 bases, with 13 bases between them. CDR3 length equals 12 residues. The germline CDR1 and CDR2 sequences are SQVTM and ANQGSEA. CDR3 nucleotides: TGCAGCGTTGGGCGAGCAGGAGGTGAGCAGTTCTTC. This gives the protein CSVGRAGGEQFF.

This clonotype was counted a few times. J is TRBJ2-1 and V is TRBV12-3 or TRBV12-4, with D tentatively TRBD1 or TRBD2 (5 bases each). Trimming cost V 6 bases and J 3 bases, with 18 bases left between them. The CDR3 is 16 amino acids. The DNA of the CDR3 is TGTGCCAGCAGGTTCCCCGTCGGGGACCTCTACAATGAGCAGTTCTTC. Residues: CASRFPVGDLYNEQFF.

The chain has TRBV11-2 and TRBJ2-3; maybe TRBD1 (5 bases). V shed 0 bases and J shed 2 bases, with 6 bases lying between them. This CDR3 is built from 14 residues. Germline V gene sequence: CDR1 SGHAT, CDR2 FQNNGV. The CDR3 DNA reads as TGTGCCAGCAGCTTAGAGGGGCCCACAGATACGCAGTATTTT. It yields the protein CASSLEGPTDTQYF.

The rearrangement joins TRBV21-1 to TRBJ1-4. TRBV21-1 constitutes a pseudogene. The CDR3 totals 14 residues. CDR3 region: CASSAMEESEKLFF. The DNA for the CDR3 is TGTGCCAGCAGCGCAATGGAAGAAAGTGAAAAACTGTTTTTT.

Only a few counts were recorded for this clonotype. This chain joins TRBV20-1 and TRBJ1-2, with 9 positions matching TRBD1. Germline CDR1 is DFQATT and CDR2 is SNEGSKA (reference sequence). The CDR3 runs to 13 residues. V gave up 5 bases and J gave up 8 bases; unmatched junction bases: 9. The CDR3, as DNA: TGCAGTGCTGCGGACAGGGGAAGGAGCGGCTACACCTTC. This translates into CSAADRGRSGYTF.